The text below deals with one T cell receptor beta chain. Its specificity is not known. Every bit of the isolated RNA underwent reverse transcription, so sequencing read expressed TCRB transcripts. Only in-frame clones appear in the TCRdb table, and some are missing; sequencing was by immunoSEQ multiplex PCR. The sample has around 30,000 clones, almost 65% seen once; the top ten hold 2% to 3%. It was via CD45RO/CCR7/CD25/CD127/CD95/CD27 that CD4+ naive, central memory, regulatory and stem cell-like memory cells were sorted. The germline gives CDR1 SGHNT, CDR2 YYREEE (reference sequence). V gave up 0 bases and J gave up 7 bases, with 13 bases separating them. This CDR3 spans 14 amino acids. The data are from a study of beta chain features in type 1 diabetes. Study findings and constraints: Type 1 diabetes patients had TCRB CDR3s that were shorter (moderately but significantly so) in all four CD4+ subsets.

The rearrangement joins TRBV5-4 to TRBJ1-2; a possible D gene is TRBD1 (6 bases). This receptor was obtained from a woman aged 25-40 years with type 1 diabetes. The sequenced sample consisted of Tregs from blood. The CDR3 DNA reads TGTGCCAGCAGCTTGGTAGGGGACAACAGTGGCTACACCTTC. Encoded protein: CASSLVGDNSGYTF.